Presented here are 31 T cell receptor beta chains from one specimen sequenced in a study of T cells after yellow fever vaccination. TCRdb redid the calling of the 5' RACE reads with MiXCR, one entry per CDR3 protein. The sample carries 100,000 to 150,000 distinct CDR3 sequences, around 15% recorded once. The sequences come from CD8+ T cells sorted from PBMCs, collected 5 days after the yellow fever booster vaccination. The receptors were gathered from a man between 18 and 35 years old who received the YFV17D yellow fever vaccine.

This clonotype was seen at least ten times. The rearrangement links TRBV12-3 or TRBV12-4 to TRBJ2-3; 7 bases agree with TRBD1. V dropped 4 bases and J dropped 10; count of bases not matched to a gene: 5. The CDR3 is 12 amino acids. The CDR3 region is CASSSRGPAQYF. The CDR3 bases are TGTGCCAGCAGTTCTAGGGGGCCAGCGCAGTATTTT.

A few counts support this clonotype. The chain joins TRBV7-9 to TRBJ1-1; D remains unclear. Germline V lookup: CDR1 SEHNR, CDR2 FQNEAQ (reference sequence). V was pared by 4 bases and J by 2 bases, with 8 bases between. This CDR3 is 13 amino acids long. CDR3 region: CASSWTDNTEAFF. In nucleotides, the CDR3 is TGTGCCAGCAGCTGGACTGACAACACTGAAGCTTTCTTT.

This clonotype was detected a few times. This chain uses TRBV13 with TRBJ2-1; the D call may be TRBD1 or TRBD2 (5 bases each). V shed 3 bases and J shed 2 bases, with 8 bases lying between them. The germline V gene encodes CDR1 PRHDT and CDR2 FYEKMQ (reference sequence). The CDR3 sequence is 14 residues long. CDR3 DNA sequence: TGTGCCAGCAGCTTGGGGGTCCCCTACAATGAGCAGTTCTTC. Encoded protein: CASSLGVPYNEQFF.

There are a few counts of this clonotype. The gene calls are TRBV6-5 and TRBJ1-1, with D possibly being TRBD1 (6 bases). With 0 bases removed from V and 6 bases from J, the gap between germline ends came to 14 bases. CDR1 is MNHEY, CDR2 SVGAGI, per germline. This CDR3 region has 15 residues. The CDR3 DNA follows: TGTGCCAGCAGTTACTCATGGTGGAAGGGGGCTGAAGCTTTCTTT. As protein: CASSYSWWKGAEAFF.

The chain links TRBV6-6 to TRBJ2-7, with D possibly TRBD2 on 6 matching bases. Germline CDR1 MNHNY, CDR2 SVGAGI (reference sequence). V was clipped by 7 bases and J by 6 bases, with 13 bases between them. The CDR3 runs to 12 residues. The CDR3 reads CASKEGNSEQYV. The DNA of the CDR3 is TGTGCCAGCAAGGAGGGTAACTCCGAGCAGTACGTC.

This chain links TRBV20-1 with TRBJ1-3; no clear D. CDR3 size: 14 residues. V was cut by 2 bases and J by 0 bases, with 8 bases left in between. Germline V gene data show CDR1 as DFQATT and CDR2 as SNEGSKA (reference sequence). The CDR3 loop reads CSARPPGSGNTIYF. The CDR3 region has the DNA TGCAGTGCTAGACCTCCAGGCTCTGGAAACACCATATATTTT.

CDR3 loop: CAIGLGNTIYF. The CDR3 nucleotides read TGTGCCATCGGGTTAGGAAACACCATATATTTT. The chain links TRBV12-3 or TRBV12-4 to TRBJ1-3; D is unclear. Deletions cut 10 bases from V and 4 bases from J, with 8 bases between. The CDR3 covers 11 residues.

The V gene is TRBV12-3 or TRBV12-4, the J gene TRBJ2-1; D perhaps matches TRBD1 (5 bases). The CDR3 covers 13 residues. The V end lost 3 bases, the J end lost 6 bases, and 9 bases lay between the germline ends. The CDR3 here is CASSFQGSNEQFF. The DNA of the CDR3 is TGTGCCAGCAGTTTCCAGGGATCCAATGAGCAGTTCTTC.

The V call is TRBV7-9, the J call TRBJ1-2; tentatively, D is TRBD1 (5 bases). The CDR3 runs to 14 residues. In germline, CDR1 is SEHNR, CDR2 FQNEAQ (reference sequence). V was cut by 6 bases and J by 1 base, with 12 bases left in between. CDR3 in DNA: TGTGCCAGCAGTAGTAGAGGGGATAACTATGGCTACACCTTC. Translated: CASSSRGDNYGYTF.

This clonotype was picked up one time. Written as DNA, the CDR3 is TGTGCCAGCAGCCCAAGGGACAGCTACTACAATGAGCAGTTCTTC. Its translation: CASSPRDSYYNEQFF. This chain links TRBV7-9 with TRBJ2-1; the match to TRBD1 covers 7 bases. Germline loops: CDR1 SEHNR, CDR2 FQNEAQ (reference sequence). The CDR3 sequence is 15 residues long. The trim removed 5 bases at V and 3 bases at J, leaving 7 bases unmatched.

The rearrangement links TRBV27 to TRBJ2-7; D is perhaps TRBD2 (6 bases). Trimming pared 9 bases from V and 0 bases from J, leaving 21 bases between. This CDR3 is built from 16 residues. Germline lookup yields CDR1 MNHEY and CDR2 SMNVEV (reference sequence). CDR3 loop: CASKSGLTGVSYEQYF. CDR3 nucleotide sequence: TGTGCCAGTAAATCCGGGCTTACGGGGGTCTCCTACGAGCAGTACTTC.

This clonotype was observed a few times. The V gene is TRBV27, the J gene TRBJ2-3; weak D call: TRBD1 (5 bases). The germline gives CDR1 MNHEY, CDR2 SMNVEV (reference sequence). The CDR3 is made up of 15 amino acids. V shed 5 bases and J shed 1 base, with 13 bases lying between them. The CDR3 sequence is CASSAPGWGTDTQYF. CDR3 sequence (DNA): TGTGCCAGCAGTGCCCCAGGGTGGGGCACAGATACGCAGTATTTT.

This clonotype was seen repeatedly, ten times or more. The chain is built from TRBV6-5 and TRBJ1-1; D uncertain. From germline, CDR1 is MNHEY and CDR2 SVGAGI. V lost 4 bases and J 2 bases, leaving 5 bases between the germline ends. This CDR3 comprises 12 residues. The CDR3 DNA follows: TGTGCCAGCAGTTCTGGTAACACTGAAGCTTTCTTT. It yields the protein CASSSGNTEAFF.

In this sample, this clonotype turned up a few times. The rearrangement joins TRBV9 to TRBJ2-5; no firm D call. V was cut by 1 base and J by 2 bases, with 6 bases left in between. From germline, CDR1 is SGDLS and CDR2 YYNGEE. CDR3 length equals 13 residues. CDR3 in amino acids: CASSVTAQETQYF. The CDR3 region has the DNA TGTGCCAGCAGCGTAACCGCTCAAGAGACCCAGTACTTC. The complete variable domain, with remaining parts taken from reference TRBV9 and TRBJ2-5, reads DSGVTQTPKHLITATGQRVTLRCSPRSGDLSVYWYQQSLDQGLQFLIQYYNGEERAKGNILERFSAQQFPDLHSELNLSSLELGDSALYFCASSVTAQETQYFGPGTRLLVL.

The V and J genes are TRBV3-1 and TRBJ2-2; 9 bases fit TRBD1. Germline trimming cut 7 bases from V and 5 bases from J; bases unmatched to any gene: 14. CDR3 length equals 17 residues. Germline CDR1 reads LGHDT; CDR2 reads YNNKEL (reference sequence). DNA of the CDR3: TGTGCCAGCACCTCCATTTCGGGACAGGGATTAACCGGGGAGCTGTTTTTT. It yields the protein CASTSISGQGLTGELFF. The full variable domain, in which reference TRBV3-1 and TRBJ2-2 provide the parts outside the CDR3, is DTAVSQTPKYLVTQMGNDKSIKCEQNLGHDTMYWYKQDSKKFLKIMFSYNNKELIINETVPNRFSPKSPDKAHLNLHINSLELGDSAVYFCASTSISGQGLTGELFFGEGSRLTVL.

Only a few counts were recorded for this clonotype. The V and J genes are TRBV6-6 and TRBJ2-4, with TRBD1 matching over 7 bases. Trimming at V came to 6 bases and at J to 5 bases, leaving 7 bases not matched to a gene. CDR3 size: 14 residues. Germline V lookup: CDR1 MNHNY, CDR2 SVGAGI (reference sequence). In nucleotides, the CDR3 is TGTGCCAGCAGCCACCGACAGGGCCAAAACATTCAGTACTTC. This translates into CASSHRQGQNIQYF.

This clonotype was seen only a few times. This chain links TRBV4-1 with TRBJ2-3; TRBD2 matches 10 bases. Trimming removed 4 bases from V and 2 bases from J; junction bases left unmatched: 6. Germline V CDR1 and CDR2: MGHRA, YSYEKL. This CDR3 has 16 residues. The CDR3 spells CASSRLAGGLTDTQYF. CDR3 DNA sequence: TGCGCCAGCAGCCGGTTAGCGGGGGGCCTCACAGATACGCAGTATTTT.

The chain combines TRBV6-1 with TRBJ2-7; no firm D call. Germline CDR1 reads MNHNS; CDR2 reads SASEGT. V gave up 4 bases and J gave up 6 bases, with 19 bases separating them. The CDR3 sequence is 15 residues long. The CDR3 DNA follows: TGTGCCAGCAGTGTGCCCGGGCTCCGGGCGCTCGAGCAGTACGTC. It yields the protein CASSVPGLRALEQYV.

The chain joins TRBV30 to TRBJ1-1; D remains ambiguous. Trimming took off 0 bases at V and 4 bases at J, with 9 bases between the two ends. The V gene's germline CDR1 is GTSNPN and CDR2 SVGIG (reference sequence). The CDR3 is made up of 13 amino acids. The DNA of the CDR3 is TGTGCCTGGAGTGTATTGGGTATCACTGAAGCTTTCTTT. Amino acid sequence: CAWSVLGITEAFF.

The J gene is TRBJ2-7, the V gene TRBV28; 12 bases match TRBD2. The junction had 3 bases not matched to a gene; V was cut back by 8 bases and J by 1 base. The CDR3 has 14 amino acids. Looked up from germline, CDR1 is MDHEN and CDR2 is SYDVKM. CDR3 loop: CASLLAGGSYEQYF. The CDR3 nucleotides read TGTGCCAGCCTTCTAGCGGGGGGGTCCTACGAGCAGTACTTC.

This clonotype has only a few counts. The gene calls are TRBV6-6 and TRBJ1-2; TRBD1 is a possible D gene (6 bases). The germline V gene has CDR1 MNHNY and CDR2 SVGAGI (reference sequence). The CDR3 contains 17 residues. V shed 5 bases and J shed 6 bases, with 25 bases lying between them. The CDR3 region is CASSIKDTGKHGNGYTF. Here the CDR3 DNA reads TGTGCCAGCAGTATAAAGGACACAGGGAAGCATGGAAATGGCTACACCTTC.

The chain is built from TRBV2 and TRBJ2-1, with 9 bases aligning to TRBD1. This CDR3 region has 13 residues. Germline V lookup: CDR1 SNHLY, CDR2 FYNNEI. V shed 6 bases, J shed 9 bases, and the junction held 6 bases outside the gene matches. This CDR3 reads CASSLQGAFEQFF. Written as DNA, the CDR3 is TGTGCCAGCAGCCTACAGGGGGCATTTGAGCAGTTCTTC.

V is TRBV4-2 and J is TRBJ2-7; either TRBD1 or TRBD2 may supply D (6 bases each). This CDR3 has 15 residues. Trimming removed 0 bases from V and 2 bases from J, with 11 bases in between. From germline, CDR1 is LGHNA and CDR2 YNFKEQ. This CDR3 reads CASSQDRGGTYEQYF. The CDR3 coding sequence is TGTGCCAGCAGCCAAGACAGGGGAGGAACCTACGAGCAGTACTTC.

This clonotype came up many times. The J gene is TRBJ2-2, the V gene TRBV7-9, with D hard to call. CDR1 SEHNR and CDR2 FQNEAQ come from the germline V gene (reference sequence). Trimming pared 6 bases from V and 6 bases from J, leaving 11 bases between. The CDR3 is 13 amino acids. CDR3 sequence (DNA): TGTGCCAGCAGGCGACATTCCTCCGGGGAGCTGTTTTTT. It yields the protein CASRRHSSGELFF.

The chain has TRBV4-3 and TRBJ2-5; D not certain. The CDR3 totals 15 residues. Trimming pared 1 base from V and 5 bases from J, leaving 14 bases between. Germline loops: CDR1 LGHNA, CDR2 YSLEER. This CDR3 reads CASSQGTTIMETQYF. The CDR3 region has the DNA TGCGCCAGCAGCCAAGGAACCACGATAATGGAGACCCAGTACTTC.

This clonotype was seen a few times. This sequence joins TRBV7-8 and TRBJ2-7; D possibly corresponds to TRBD1 (5 bases). Germline lookup yields CDR1 SGHVS and CDR2 FQNEAQ. The CDR3 consists of 14 residues. V lost 5 bases and J 6 bases, leaving 17 bases between the germline ends. CDR3 protein: CASSRPPPRAEQYF. The DNA of the CDR3 is TGTGCCAGCAGCCGACCCCCGCCCAGGGCCGAGCAGTACTTC.

The chain joins TRBV6-5 to TRBJ2-3, with a possible D match to TRBD1 (6 bases). In germline, CDR1 is MNHEY, CDR2 SVGAGI. Trimming took 6 bases from V and 4 from J, leaving 11 bases between them. This CDR3 contains 13 residues. CDR3 DNA sequence: TGTGCCAGCAGCTACGGACAGCCAGATACGCAGTATTTT. This translates into CASSYGQPDTQYF.

The chain uses TRBV3-1 and TRBJ2-1; D call uncertain. V gave up 0 bases and J gave up 7 bases, with 7 bases separating them. The germline V gene encodes CDR1 LGHDT and CDR2 YNNKEL (reference sequence). This CDR3 is built from 13 residues. CDR3 DNA sequence: TGTGCCAGCAGCCAAGAGGCGGTTAATGAGCAGTTCTTC. This gives the protein CASSQEAVNEQFF.

The chain carries TRBV20-1 and TRBJ2-3; D is possibly TRBD2 (6 bases). In germline, CDR1 is DFQATT, CDR2 SNEGSKA (reference sequence). The V end lost 6 bases, the J end lost 2 bases, and 21 bases lay between the germline ends. The CDR3 sequence is 16 residues long. This chain's CDR3 is CSAFLRLVHSTDTQYF. The CDR3 DNA follows: TGCAGTGCCTTCTTAAGACTAGTCCACTCCACAGATACGCAGTATTTT.

This chain connects TRBV6-2 or TRBV6-3 to TRBJ1-5, with TRBD1 matching over 7 bases. This CDR3 is 15 amino acids long. Germline CDR1 MNHEY, CDR2 SVGEGT. V was pared by 11 bases and J by 6 bases, with 16 bases of the junction left unmatched. CDR3 bases: TGTGCCTCCTCCGAGGGACAGTGGGGGGGTCAGCCCCAGCATTTT. Translation gives CASSEGQWGGQPQHF.

This clonotype was recorded a few times. The chain employs TRBV12-3 or TRBV12-4 and TRBJ1-5; no firm D call. This CDR3 is 14 amino acids long. Between the trimmed V and J ends, which lost 5 bases and 8 bases, there was a span of 16 bases. CDR3 coding DNA: TGTGCCAGCAGTCAGGACCCTCTTTCTGAGCCCCAGCATTTT. Protein: CASSQDPLSEPQHF.